The present entry profiles one T cell receptor beta chain with its context. The data were obtained in a study of blood T cell repertoires in COVID-19. Across the whole study: COVID-19 samples collected from the United States, Italy and Spain covered acute and convalescent phases.

The data were produced by immunoSEQ multiplex PCR, yet TCRdb's version contains in-frame clones alone and is incomplete. The sample records fewer than 350,000 clones, around 88% being singletons. Trimming cost V 0 bases and J 0 bases, with 12 bases left between them. Looked up from germline, CDR1 is LGHNA and CDR2 is YNFKEQ. This CDR3 has 17 amino acids. The chain combines TRBV4-2 with TRBJ1-3; D is undetermined. This clonotype was sampled from a woman aged 30 to 39 with COVID-19, enrolled during active disease. Sequencing input: peripheral blood. CDR3 DNA sequence: TGTGCCAGCAGCCAAGATGATATGGCAAACTCTGGAAACACCATATATTTT. Its translation: CASSQDDMANSGNTIYF.